This T cell receptor beta chain was found in a study of blood T cell repertoires in COVID-19 (dated by TCRdb to between 2020 and 2021). For the wider study: Collaborator samples came from the United States, Italy and Spain and covered acute and convalescent phases of COVID-19. The prospective study material was composed of cDNA or gDNA derived from T cells, B-cell-depleted T cells, or PBMCs. Subjects who had been exposed to COVID-19, were actively infected with it, or had recovered from it provided the deeply sampled blood TCRbeta repertoires that made up the dataset. The repertoires were released in a freely available public database meant as a resource for research on the immune response to SARS-CoV-2. The samples were drawn from two sources: the first 160 participants of the ongoing ImmuneRACE study, and 1,200 or so subjects contributed by 6 global collaborators. Nearly every sample came with metadata listing a de-identified subject ID, COVID-19 status, age in years and sex. Where HLA class I and class II types were available, the types were taken from metadata supplied by the sample provider, not from assay-based typing.

What the authors observed across the whole study: The amount of clinical and demographic metadata varied by source and participant and was provided uncurated.

Collaborating institutions collected whole blood in K2EDTA tubes following their own protocols. For TCRbeta analysis, collaborator samples were shipped as frozen whole blood, as isolated PBMCs, or as DNA extracted from either sample type. Details on this clone: The target of this receptor is not known. Per-base qualities were not stored, and no clone one base away is much larger.

TCRbeta CDR3 regions were amplified from genomic DNA by means of the immunoSEQ Assay, a bias-controlled multiplex PCR. In the authors' own workflow: The number of nucleated cells in each sample was estimated from the amplification of reference gene primers within the assay. Sequence reads were collapsed and filtered to measure the absolute abundance of every unique TCRbeta CDR3 rearrangement. Productive Simpson clonality was computed per sample as the square root of Simpson's diversity index over productive rearrangements. TCRdb mirrors the immuneACCESS table, restricted to in-frame sequences. Some clones are absent from its copies; in checked studies, under half trace to an unresolved V gene, and the reason for the others is unknown. The D gene and trimming were derived from the DNA, and the V and J assignments and clone size from that table. The sample table lists about 98,000 clones, 70% to 90% of them with a count of one. In total, the top ten clones hold approximately 2% of the sample.

There are 14 amino acids in the CDR3, from cysteine to phenylalanine inclusive. Only the CDR3 part of the read is kept: 42 bases, read in frame from the first base. Relative to germline, V is 7 bases shorter and J is 2 bases shorter, with 14 bases between their ends. CDR1 and CDR2 are drawn from the germline V gene (reference sequence): SEHNR, FQNEAQ. The sequence links TRBV7-9 to TRBJ2-5, and TRBD2 may be the D gene, going by 5 matching bases. The sequence was obtained from a man aged 45-60 years with active COVID-19. The specimen was peripheral blood. The sequenced DNA is TGTGCCAGCATCCAACCGGGGTCTCAAGAGACCCAGTACTTC. The encoded protein is CASIQPGSQETQYF.